Each of the 18 T cell receptor beta chains below was sequenced from the same sample in a study of blood T cell repertoires in COVID-19 (dated by TCRdb to the early 2020s). The library was made by the immunoSEQ multiplex PCR assay. Held by TCRdb, this immuneACCESS table contains in-frame sequences only and omits some clones. Under half of the omission traces to an unresolved V gene where checked; the cause of the rest is unknown. This sample has over 250,000 clones in its table, and over 75% of those were observed once. The ten most abundant clones make up about 9.4% of the sample. The sample comprised peripheral blood. Source of these receptors: a woman aged 65 to 85 with COVID-19, enrolled during active disease.

The rearrangement uses TRBV14 and TRBJ1-3; D remains ambiguous. Germline V gene lookup returns CDR1 SGHDN and CDR2 FVKESK. The length of the CDR3 is 18 residues. Trimming removed 0 bases from V and 3 bases from J, with 18 bases in between. CDR3 loop: CASSQDRRGRAFGNTIYF. In DNA, the CDR3 is TGTGCCAGCAGCCAAGATCGGCGTGGGAGGGCGTTTGGAAACACCATATATTTT.

In this sample, this clone turned up once. V gene TRBV19 combines with J gene TRBJ2-5, with TRBD2 matching 13 bases. CDR3 length: 17 residues. V trimming: 2 bases; J trimming: 5 bases; junction bases outside the gene matches: 8. Looked up from germline, CDR1 is LNHDA and CDR2 is SQIVND (reference sequence). The CDR3 loop reads CASSISGTSGIRETQYF. CDR3 nucleotide sequence: TGTGCCAGTAGTATATCGGGGACTAGCGGGATCAGGGAGACCCAGTACTTC.

This clone was seen only a few times. The rearrangement joins TRBV19 to TRBJ2-7; 9 bases match TRBD1. CDR3 length: 14 amino acids. V was clipped by 4 bases and J by 6 bases; unmatched bases: 7. Germline assignment: CDR1 LNHDA and CDR2 SQIVND (reference sequence). The CDR3 loop reads CASSSKVTGGEQYF. CDR3 nucleotide sequence: TGTGCCAGTAGTAGTAAAGTGACAGGGGGCGAGCAGTACTTC.

The chain uses TRBV21-1 and TRBJ1-3; the tabulated D call, TRBD1, remains unverified against the DNA. TRBV21-1 is classified as a pseudogene. The length of the CDR3 is 15 residues. The CDR3 DNA follows: TGTGCCAGCAGTCCTGGACAGGCTTCTGGAAACACCATATATTTT. This codes for CASSPGQASGNTIYF.

Of note for this clone: Additional DNA sequences in this sample encode the identical CDR3. The chain employs TRBV27 and TRBJ1-5; D uncertain. The germline gives CDR1 MNHEY, CDR2 SMNVEV (reference sequence). With 5 bases removed from V and 6 bases from J, the gap between germline ends came to 8 bases. The CDR3 is made up of 12 amino acids. The chain's CDR3 is CASSPPGQPQHF. The CDR3 bases are TGTGCCAGCAGTCCCCCCGGTCAGCCCCAGCATTTT.

The rearrangement joins TRBV18 to TRBJ2-3; weak D call: TRBD2 (5 bases). With 2 bases removed from V and 5 bases from J, the gap between germline ends came to 20 bases. Germline CDR1 and CDR2: KGHSH and LQKENI. The CDR3 extends over 17 amino acids. The CDR3, as DNA: TGTGCCAGCTCACCAAGGGAGACCAGGATGTCGGGAGATACGCAGTATTTT. As protein: CASSPRETRMSGDTQYF.

This chain links TRBV10-3 with TRBJ1-6, with D perhaps matching TRBD1 (6 bases). The CDR3 is made up of 15 amino acids. The V and J ends lost 10 bases and 3 bases respectively, with 16 bases between them. Per the germline V gene, CDR1 is ENHRY and CDR2 is SYGVKD. In DNA form, the CDR3 reads TGTGCCACAGGGGACGAGACAGGCTATAATTCACCCCTCCACTTT. Amino acid sequence: CATGDETGYNSPLHF.

The V and J genes are TRBV19 and TRBJ1-5; D gene unclear. Trimming took 9 bases from V and 4 from J, leaving 22 bases between them. Germline V CDR1 and CDR2: LNHDA, SQIVND (reference sequence). The length of the CDR3 is 16 residues. Here the CDR3 DNA reads TGTGCCAGCCACTTGGGAGGAGTAGGGTTTAATCAGCCCCAGCATTTT. It translates to CASHLGGVGFNQPQHF.

The chain carries TRBV7-9 and TRBJ2-1, with a weak D call TRBD2 (6 bases). Trimming removed 3 bases from V and 4 bases from J, with 13 bases in between. CDR1 and CDR2 (germline): SEHNR, FQNEAQ (reference sequence). The CDR3 extends over 15 amino acids. CDR3 loop: CASSFGAGPYNEQFF. The CDR3, as DNA: TGTGCCAGCAGCTTTGGAGCGGGCCCATACAATGAGCAGTTCTTC.

The chain is built from TRBV5-6 and TRBJ2-1; D call uncertain. CDR3 size: 14 residues. Per the germline V gene, CDR1 is SGHDT and CDR2 is YYEEEE. V lost 0 bases and J lost 5, with 9 bases in between. CDR3 in DNA: TGTGCCAGCAGCTTGGGGCAGGTCAACAATGAGCAGTTCTTC. Protein: CASSLGQVNNEQFF.

As to this clone: The junction shows a germline mismatch at one end, possibly a read error. This chain uses TRBV19 with TRBJ1-5, with unresolved D. The CDR3 contains 8 residues. Germline lookup yields CDR1 LNHDA and CDR2 SQIVND (reference sequence). CDR3 loop: CASSPRGF. The CDR3 bases are TGTGCCAGTAGTCCCCGGGGTTTT.

About this clone: The junction departs from the called germline gene at one end, perhaps through a read error. The chain carries TRBV4-1 and TRBJ2-7; 7 nucleotides agree with TRBD2. The CDR3 has 14 amino acids. CDR1 is MGHRA, CDR2 YSYEKL, per germline. CDR3 coding DNA: TGCGCCAGCAGCCAAAAAAGGGAGGGAGGACCGAGGATCTTC. Amino acid sequence: CASSQKREGGPRIF.

This clone was counted once. This sequence joins TRBV6-1 and TRBJ1-4, with D possibly matching TRBD1 (5 bases). The CDR3 has 15 residues. CDR1 and CDR2 (germline): MNHNS, SASEGT. V was trimmed by 0 bases and J by 6 bases, leaving 11 bases between them. For the CDR3, the DNA is TGTGCCAGCAGTGAAGCGCAGGGTTCGCATGAAAAACTGTTTTTT. Translating gives CASSEAQGSHEKLFF.

The V gene is TRBV18, the J gene TRBJ2-2; D is possibly TRBD2 (6 bases). The V gene lost 3 bases and the J gene lost 10 bases, with 15 bases spanning the gap. The CDR3 length is 14 residues. Per the germline V gene, CDR1 is KGHSH and CDR2 is LQKENI. The CDR3 reads CASSPLGRFEELFF. The DNA of the CDR3 is TGTGCCAGCTCACCTCTGGGGAGGTTTGAGGAGCTGTTTTTT.

The chain employs TRBV9 and TRBJ2-7, with 10 bases lining up with TRBD2. There are 18 residues in the CDR3. Germline assignment: CDR1 SGDLS and CDR2 YYNGEE. V lost 4 bases to trimming and J lost 5 bases; unmatched junction nucleotides: 18. CDR3 sequence (DNA): TGTGCCAGCAGCCCAAGTGGACTAGCGGTAGGAGAAAACAACGAGCAGTACTTC. This encodes CASSPSGLAVGENNEQYF.

The gene calls are TRBV23-1 and TRBJ2-7; 7 bases align to TRBD1. TRBV23-1 qualifies as an ORF whose function is uncertain. V shed 7 bases, J shed 4 bases, and the junction held 13 bases outside the gene matches. CDR3 length: 15 amino acids. The CDR3, as DNA: TGCGCCAGCACCGGACAGGCCCTTGGGAAGTACGAGCAGTACTTC. This encodes CASTGQALGKYEQYF.

The chain carries TRBV19 and TRBJ1-1, with D unresolved. The CDR3 has 13 amino acids. Germline V gene lookup returns CDR1 LNHDA and CDR2 SQIVND (reference sequence). CDR3 amino acids: CVTSTIVPTEAFF. The CDR3 DNA follows: TGTGTGACATCTACAATAGTCCCCACTGAAGCTTTCTTT.

The V and J genes are TRBV7-3 and TRBJ2-1; TRBD2 agrees at 8 bases. After removal of 5 bases from V and 0 bases from J, the junction contained 9 bases not matched to a gene. The CDR3 runs 17 residues. In germline, CDR1 is SGHTA, CDR2 FQGTGA. The CDR3 loop reads CASSPNGRGSSYNEQFF. CDR3 bases: TGTGCCAGCAGCCCAAACGGGAGGGGGAGCTCCTACAATGAGCAGTTCTTC.